This T cell receptor beta chain was identified in a study of cytomegalovirus exposure and HLA in healthy donors. At the level of the study: Researchers previously reported finding 90 million to 130 million unique TCR beta sequences from approximately 200 million T cells.

The PCR was carried out with 60 Vbeta primers and 13 Jbeta primers. Measured with immunoSEQ multiplex PCR; TCRdb has only the in-frame clones, and not every one. The table lists approximately 190,000 clones, about 70% of them singletons, with about 3% in the top ten. General study points: Later work found most CMV-associated TCR beta chains apparently HLA-restricted. Researchers had no immune exposure information except CMV serostatus available. A missense DCLRE1C variant was associated with V- and J-gene trimming of TCR beta chains in a later analysis, and an independent cohort replicated the association.

V lost 1 base and J 2 bases, leaving 8 bases between the germline ends. Germline V gene data show CDR1 as MNHNY and CDR2 as SVGAGI (reference sequence). CDR3 length: 14 amino acids. Concerning this clone: Its antigen remains unidentified.

This receptor was identified in a man aged 35-49 years in good health and CMV-seropositive. The chain joins TRBV6-6 to TRBJ1-1; perhaps TRBD1 as D (6 bases). Sequencing used PBMCs. CDR3 sequence reads: CASSYWTENTEAFF. CDR3 nucleotide sequence: TGTGCCAGCAGTTACTGGACAGAAAACACTGAAGCTTTCTTT.